This T cell receptor (beta chain) was profiled in a study of blood T cells in healthy people across ages (dated by TCRdb to the mid-2010s). With regard to the full study: In model experiments, template switching captured about one uniquely barcoded TCR beta cDNA molecule for every two T cells. Age-related changes in TCR beta repertoire diversity were measured in the study by deep sequencing normalized with unique cDNA molecular identifiers. The donors were split into four age groups: young (average approximately 16 years), middle-aged (39), aged (approximately 60) and long-lived (approximately 89). To avoid experimental bias, donors of different ages were distributed randomly across sequencing lanes. Two additional independent replicas of 1 million unique cDNA reads from the same blood draw were analyzed for two donors (one aged 18 to 30 and one aged 80 or older). Here is what the overall study found, with its caveats: Compared with the aged group, the long-lived group had more naive CD4+ T cells, fewer expanded clones and increased TCR diversity, a pattern suggesting age selection. Because profiling used bulk unsorted PBMCs, naive and antigen-experienced compartments could not be compared conclusively. The CMV infection status of donors was not known, potentially confounding age-related changes in expanded clonotypes. Observed TCR beta diversity per million T cells fell roughly linearly with age, and a significant reduction was already apparent by age about 38. Estimates of total diversity based on one million sequenced T cells were considered lower bounds and underestimates. There was a strong correlation between observed TCR beta diversity and the percentage of naive T cells measured by flow cytometry.

Taken from the germline V gene, the CDR1 and CDR2 loops are SGHVS and FQNEAQ. Compared with germline, V lacks 4 bases and J lacks 3 bases; bases without a gene match: 3. The cysteine opens and the phenylalanine closes a CDR3 of 15 amino acids. The retained sequence is limited to the CDR3, 45 bases, with the frame set at the first base. The roughly 39 donors, aged roughly 6 to 95 years, were systemically healthy Caucasian individuals from Russia. Each donor gave around 9.5 milliliters of peripheral blood, collected into EDTA-treated Vacutainer tubes. Ficoll-Paque density-gradient centrifugation was used to isolate PBMCs, with at least 7 million obtained per sample. Trizol reagent was used to extract total RNA from the PBMCs, yielding at least 6 micrograms per sample. For every donor, flow cytometry on a PBMC aliquot measured the percentage of naive CD45RAhigh/CD27high T cells. This clonotype has only a few counts. Its antigen remains unidentified. Base qualities were left out, and no much larger clone turns up one base away.

Library preparation used 5' RACE. Instrument on record: Illumina HiSeq 2500. A second PCR of roughly 7 to 12 cycles was performed with a sample-barcoded 5' primer and a J-beta primer mix. A unique molecular identifier was introduced onto each TCR beta cDNA molecule by a template-switch 5' adaptor carrying 12 random nucleotides. Each sample yielded at least 2.5 million CDR3-containing paired-end reads. All of the RNA was converted into first-strand cDNA using the Mint cDNA synthesis kit, with a TRBC-specific oligonucleotide serving as the primer. After uracil-DNA glycosylase treatment, a first 18-cycle PCR used universal primers M1SS and BC2_uni_R on all cDNA. The paper's data handling went like this. Normalization of each sample was performed by random selection of 1 million high-quality reads, each carrying a distinct molecular identifier. Reads with shared molecular identifiers were discarded instead of being binned into consensus sequences. MiTCR, set to a Q25 quality threshold and the strictest error-elimination algorithm, was used for CDR3 identification, clonotype clustering and error correction. A nonparametric unseen species model with Euler transformation was used to estimate lower-bound total TCR beta diversity. TCRdb trimmed the raw reads at Q25, called clones with MiXCR and kept productive beta chains. Here each entry gathers all rows of one CDR3 protein and keeps the most common genes and DNA. TCRdb's processing, not the authors', yielded these V and J calls. The sample data list approximately 800,000 distinct CDR3 sequences, and just over 55% of these were observed just once. Around 25% of the sample lies in the top ten.

The rearrangement joined TRBV7-8 to TRBJ2-3, and 11 junctional nucleotides match TRBD2. The sequencing input was blood. The TCR was taken from a man aged 35 to 55 in good health. The CDR3 region reads CASSWTSGQTDTQYF. In nucleotides, the sequence is TGTGCCAGCAGCTGGACTAGCGGGCAGACAGATACGCAGTATTTT.